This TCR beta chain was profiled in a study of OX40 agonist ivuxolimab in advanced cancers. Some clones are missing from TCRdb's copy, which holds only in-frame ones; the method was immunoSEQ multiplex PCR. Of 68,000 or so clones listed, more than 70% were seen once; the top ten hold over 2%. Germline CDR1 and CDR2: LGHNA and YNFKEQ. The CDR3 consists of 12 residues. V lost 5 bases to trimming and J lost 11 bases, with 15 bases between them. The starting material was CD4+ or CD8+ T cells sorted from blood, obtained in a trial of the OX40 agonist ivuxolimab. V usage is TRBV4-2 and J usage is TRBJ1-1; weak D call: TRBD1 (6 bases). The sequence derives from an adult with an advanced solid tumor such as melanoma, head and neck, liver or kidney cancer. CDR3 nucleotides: TGTGCCAGCAGCTTTCAGACAGGTACGGCTTTCTTT. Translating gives CASSFQTGTAFF.